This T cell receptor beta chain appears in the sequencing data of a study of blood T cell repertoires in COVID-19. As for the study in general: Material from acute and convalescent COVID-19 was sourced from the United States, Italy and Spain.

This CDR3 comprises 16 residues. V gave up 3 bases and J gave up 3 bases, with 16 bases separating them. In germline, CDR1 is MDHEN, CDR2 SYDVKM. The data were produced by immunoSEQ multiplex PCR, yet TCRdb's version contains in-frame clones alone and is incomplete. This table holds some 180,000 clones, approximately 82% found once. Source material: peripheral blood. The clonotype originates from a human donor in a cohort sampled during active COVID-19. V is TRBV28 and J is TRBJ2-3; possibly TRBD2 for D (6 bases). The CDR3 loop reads CASSFVSVGGTDTQYF. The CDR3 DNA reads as TGTGCCAGCAGTTTTGTCAGCGTGGGGGGTACAGATACGCAGTATTTT.